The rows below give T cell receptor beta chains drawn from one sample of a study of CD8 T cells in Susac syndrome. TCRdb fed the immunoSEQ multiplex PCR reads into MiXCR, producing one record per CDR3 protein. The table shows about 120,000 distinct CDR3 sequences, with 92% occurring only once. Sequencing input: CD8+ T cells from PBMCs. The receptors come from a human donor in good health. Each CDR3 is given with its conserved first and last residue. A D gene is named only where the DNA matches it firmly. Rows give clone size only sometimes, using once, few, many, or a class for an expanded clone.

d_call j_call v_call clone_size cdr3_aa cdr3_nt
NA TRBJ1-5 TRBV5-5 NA CASSPSPNQPQHF TGTGCCAGCAGCCCTAGCCCCAATCAGCCCCAGCATTTT
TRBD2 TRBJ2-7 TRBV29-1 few CSVWAGAYEQYF TGCAGCGTTTGGGCGGGGGCCTACGAGCAGTACTTC
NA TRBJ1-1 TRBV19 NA CASIVTRDGSEAFF TGTGCCAGTATCGTAACGCGGGATGGCTCTGAAGCTTTCTTT
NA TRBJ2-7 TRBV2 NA CAVRRGEQYF TGTGCCGTCCGACGGGGCGAGCAGTACTTC
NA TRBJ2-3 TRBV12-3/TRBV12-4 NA CASSFAGRSTDTQYF TGTGCCAGCAGTTTTGCAGGGCGTAGCACAGATACGCAGTATTTT
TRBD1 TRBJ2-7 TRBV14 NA CASSQGTGARFDNLYEQYF TGTGCCAGCAGCCAAGGGACAGGAGCACGATTCGATAATCTCTACGAGCAGTACTTC
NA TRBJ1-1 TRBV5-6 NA CASSLLSRGLRMNTEAFF TGTGCCAGCAGCTTGTTATCCAGGGGCTTGAGAATGAACACTGAAGCTTTCTTT
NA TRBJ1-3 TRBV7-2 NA CASSLGDFRNTIYF TGTGCCAGCAGCTTGGGGGATTTCCGAAACACCATATATTTT
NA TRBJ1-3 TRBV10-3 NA CAINSFQSSGNTIYF TGTGCCATCAACAGCTTTCAAAGCTCGGGAAACACCATATATTTT
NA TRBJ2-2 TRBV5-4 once CASSFSMRDKNTGELFF TGTGCCAGCAGCTTTAGCATGCGGGACAAGAACACCGGGGAGCTGTTTTTT
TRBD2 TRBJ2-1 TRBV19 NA CASRTSGGYNEQFF TGTGCCAGTAGGACTAGCGGGGGTTACAATGAGCAGTTCTTC
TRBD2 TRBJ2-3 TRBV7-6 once CASSVDTSGTVDTQYF TGTGCCAGCAGCGTGGATACTAGCGGGACTGTGGATACGCAGTATTTT
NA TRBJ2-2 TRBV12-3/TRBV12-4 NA CASSWALTGELFF TGTGCCAGCAGTTGGGCCCTTACCGGGGAGCTGTTTTTT
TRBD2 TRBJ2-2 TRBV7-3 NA CASSSRGGASTGELFF TGTGCCAGCAGCTCGCGCGGGGGGGCGAGCACCGGGGAGCTGTTTTTT
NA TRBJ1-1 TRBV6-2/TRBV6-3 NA CASRPIGQKDTEAFF TGTGCCAGCAGACCCATCGGACAGAAGGACACTGAAGCTTTCTTT
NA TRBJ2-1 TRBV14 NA CASSHSYNEQFF TGTGCCAGCAGCCATTCCTACAATGAGCAGTTCTTC